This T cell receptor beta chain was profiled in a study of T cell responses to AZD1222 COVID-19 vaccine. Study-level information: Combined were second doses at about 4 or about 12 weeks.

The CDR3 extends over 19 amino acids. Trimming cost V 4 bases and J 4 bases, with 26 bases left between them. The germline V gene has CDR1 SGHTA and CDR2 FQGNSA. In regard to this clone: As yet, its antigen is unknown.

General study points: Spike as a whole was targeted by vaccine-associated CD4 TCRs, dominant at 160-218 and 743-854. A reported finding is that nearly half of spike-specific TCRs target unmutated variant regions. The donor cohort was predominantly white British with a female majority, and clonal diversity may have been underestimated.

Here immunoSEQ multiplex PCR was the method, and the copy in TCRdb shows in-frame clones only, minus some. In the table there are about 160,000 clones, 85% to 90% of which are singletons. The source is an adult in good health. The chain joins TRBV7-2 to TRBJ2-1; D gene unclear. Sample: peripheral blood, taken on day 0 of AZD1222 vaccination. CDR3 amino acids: CASSSRPPTQLYLYNEQFF. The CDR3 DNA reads TGTGCCAGCAGCTCCCGACCACCAACACAGCTATACTTATACAATGAGCAGTTCTTC. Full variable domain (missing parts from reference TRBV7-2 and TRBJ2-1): GAGVSQSPSNKVTEKGKDVELRCDPISGHTALYWYRQSLGQGLEFLIYFQGNSAPDKSGLPSDRFSAERTGGSVSTLTIQRTQQEDSAVYLCASSSRPPTQLYLYNEQFFGPGTRLTVL.